Shown below are 16 T cell receptor beta chains from a single sample sequenced in a study of beta chain features in type 1 diabetes. Expressed TCRB transcripts were sequenced after all isolated RNA was converted to cDNA. Assay used: immunoSEQ multiplex PCR; TCRdb lists only in-frame clones, some missing. The sample lists about 360,000 clones, over 9.5% occurring once. Sequenced: naive CD4+ T cells from blood. The receptor set was obtained from a young man in good health.

This clone was detected a few times. This chain uses TRBV7-9 with TRBJ1-2, with D possibly being TRBD1 (5 bases). Germline assignment: CDR1 SEHNR and CDR2 FQNEAQ (reference sequence). The CDR3 runs to 15 residues. V was pared by 5 bases and J by 6 bases, with 19 bases between. The DNA of the CDR3 is TGTGCCAGCAGCCCCGACTTGGACATGACCAATGGCTACACCTTC. The encoded protein is CASSPDLDMTNGYTF.

This clone came up a few times. The chain combines TRBV7-9 with TRBJ2-1; 8 bases match TRBD2. After removal of 3 bases from V and 9 bases from J, the junction contained 10 bases not matched to a gene. The CDR3 runs 15 residues. CDR1 and CDR2 (germline): SEHNR, FQNEAQ (reference sequence). CDR3 sequence: CASSFLAGSYGEQFF. The CDR3 DNA is TGTGCCAGCAGCTTCTTAGCGGGGTCTTACGGTGAGCAGTTCTTC. Drawing the rest from reference TRBV7-9 and TRBJ2-1, the complete variable domain is DTGVSQNPRHKITKRGQNVTFRCDPISEHNRLYWYRQTLGQGPEFLTYFQNEAQLEKSRLLSDRFSAERPKGSFSTLEIQRTEQGDSAMYLCASSFLAGSYGEQFFGPGTRLTVL.

The table lists this clone with a few counts. The rearrangement uses TRBV4-3 and TRBJ2-6; the D is unclear. The germline V gene encodes CDR1 LGHNA and CDR2 YSLEER. V lost 4 bases and J 4 bases, leaving 11 bases between the germline ends. This CDR3 has 15 residues. CDR3 amino acids: CASSPPAPGANVLTF. CDR3 nucleotide sequence: TGCGCCAGCAGCCCGCCAGCGCCCGGGGCCAACGTCCTGACTTTC.

Only a few counts were recorded for this clone. Other DNA sequences within the sample encode an identical CDR3. The chain recombines TRBV5-1 with TRBJ2-5; TRBD1 is a possible D gene (6 bases). Trimming shortened V by 4 bases and J by 5 bases, and 12 bases separated the two germline ends. The germline V gene has CDR1 SGHRS and CDR2 YFSETQ. The CDR3 is 13 amino acids. The CDR3 DNA sequence: TGCGCCAGCAGCCCAGGGGTCCGCGAGACCCAGTACTTC. Protein sequence: CASSPGVRETQYF.

The genes are TRBV2 and TRBJ2-7, with 10 bases that match TRBD2. J was trimmed by 3 bases and V by 3 bases; bases with no gene match: 5. The CDR3 is made up of 15 amino acids. From germline, CDR1 is SNHLY and CDR2 FYNNEI. CDR3 sequence reads: CASSERLAGVYEQYF. In DNA form, the CDR3 reads TGTGCCAGCAGTGAGAGGCTAGCGGGAGTCTACGAGCAGTACTTC.

This clone was counted only a few times. V is TRBV2 and J is TRBJ1-1, with 9 bases identical to TRBD1. The V segment lost 6 bases and the J segment 1 base; nucleotides outside the gene matches: 3. The CDR3 has 14 residues. From germline, CDR1 is SNHLY and CDR2 FYNNEI. The CDR3 here is CASRHRGQNTEAFF. CDR3 DNA sequence: TGTGCCAGCAGACACAGGGGGCAGAACACTGAAGCTTTCTTT.

This clone appeared a few times. The chain employs TRBV30 and TRBJ1-2, with 8 positions matching TRBD1. V lost 3 bases and J lost 4; bases outside the gene matches: 1. CDR1 and CDR2 (germline): GTSNPN, SVGIG (reference sequence). The CDR3 contains 12 residues. In nucleotides, the CDR3 is TGTGCCTGGAGCCAGGGGGCCTATGGCTACACCTTC. It codes for CAWSQGAYGYTF.

A few counts support this clone. The chain couples TRBV30 to TRBJ1-2; D not resolved. The CDR3 is made up of 14 amino acids. Trimming removed 3 bases from V and 0 bases from J, with 11 bases in between. Germline assignment: CDR1 GTSNPN and CDR2 SVGIG (reference sequence). Written as DNA, the CDR3 is TGTGCCTGGAGGGTTAAGTTAGCTAACTATGGCTACACCTTC. Residues: CAWRVKLANYGYTF.

There are a few counts of this clone. CDR3: CASRGQYNEQFF. CDR3 coding DNA: TGTGCCAGCAGGGGACAGTACAATGAGCAGTTCTTC. The J gene is TRBJ2-1, the V gene TRBV6-5, with 7 bases that match TRBD1. V lost 6 bases and J lost 4; bases outside the gene matches: 0. Germline CDR1 is MNHEY and CDR2 is SVGAGI. The CDR3 is 12 amino acids.

This clone was counted only a few times. Additional DNA sequences in this sample encode the identical CDR3. The rearrangement uses TRBV27 and TRBJ1-1; 8 bases align to TRBD1. This CDR3 has 14 amino acids. Germline V gives CDR1 MNHEY, CDR2 SMNVEV (reference sequence). V shed 6 bases and J 5 bases; nucleotides not matched to a gene: 8. In DNA form, the CDR3 reads TGTGCCAGCAGCTTAACCAGGGGGCGTACTGAAGCTTTCTTT. This sequence encodes CASSLTRGRTEAFF.

As DNA, the CDR3 is TGTGCCATCAGTGAGTCTCATATTGCGGGAGTCACCTACGAGCAGTACTTC. Its protein product is CAISESHIAGVTYEQYF. The chain links TRBV10-3 to TRBJ2-7, with 7 bases identical to TRBD2. There are 17 residues in the CDR3. Germline CDR1 reads ENHRY; CDR2 reads SYGVKD. Trimming cost V 0 bases and J 2 bases; bases outside gene matches: 10.

V usage is TRBV25-1 and J usage is TRBJ2-6, with D tentatively TRBD1 (5 bases). This CDR3 contains 15 residues. Germline lookup yields CDR1 MGHDK and CDR2 SYGVNS. Trimming left V 3 bases short and J 4 bases short, with 10 bases between. The DNA of the CDR3 is TGTGCCAGCAGTGATCCAGGGTCCGGGGCCAACGTCCTGACTTTC. It yields the protein CASSDPGSGANVLTF.

This clone has only a few counts. The chain couples TRBV7-2 to TRBJ1-3; D might be TRBD1 (6 bases). The V gene's germline CDR1 is SGHTA and CDR2 FQGNSA. V was pared by 5 bases and J by 0 bases, with 14 bases between. The CDR3 spans 16 residues. CDR3 in DNA: TGTGCCAGCAGCCAGGACAGACCGAGCTCTGGAAACACCATATATTTT. Encoded protein: CASSQDRPSSGNTIYF.

Here the CDR3 reads CAISTSESYNEQFF. The CDR3 DNA sequence: TGTGCCATCAGTACTAGCGAGTCCTACAATGAGCAGTTCTTC. The chain employs TRBV10-3 and TRBJ2-1; 7 positions match TRBD2. This CDR3 has 14 amino acids. Germline V CDR1 and CDR2: ENHRY, SYGVKD. The ends lost 5 bases at V and 1 base at J; junction bases unmatched: 2.

This clone was seen a few times. The chain recombines TRBV7-2 with TRBJ2-7; D may be TRBD1 (6 bases). The germline V gene has CDR1 SGHTA and CDR2 FQGNSA. V lost 3 bases and J lost 6, with 24 bases in between. The CDR3 spans 17 residues. In DNA, the CDR3 is TGTGCCAGCAGCTTGAGTTTTGGGGGCGCGCTTGGCGGCGAGCAGTACTTC. It yields the protein CASSLSFGGALGGEQYF.

This chain links TRBV9 with TRBJ2-1; weak D call: TRBD1 (7 bases). The CDR3 consists of 15 residues. Germline V gene lookup returns CDR1 SGDLS and CDR2 YYNGEE. Trimming left V 4 bases short and J 6 bases short, with 17 bases between. The CDR3 sequence: CASSSGQRRGNEQFF. The CDR3 DNA sequence: TGTGCCAGCAGCTCGGGACAGCGGAGGGGCAATGAGCAGTTCTTC.